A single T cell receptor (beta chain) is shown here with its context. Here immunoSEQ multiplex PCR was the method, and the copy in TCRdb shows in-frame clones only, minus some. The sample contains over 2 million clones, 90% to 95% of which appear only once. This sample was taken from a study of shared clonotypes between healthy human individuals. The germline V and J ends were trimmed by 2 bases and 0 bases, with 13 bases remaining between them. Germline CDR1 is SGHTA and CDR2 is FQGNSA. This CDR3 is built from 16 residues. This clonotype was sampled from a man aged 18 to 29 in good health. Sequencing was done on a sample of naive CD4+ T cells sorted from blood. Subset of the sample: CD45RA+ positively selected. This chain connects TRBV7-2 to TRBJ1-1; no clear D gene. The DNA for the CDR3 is TGTGCCAGCAGCTTATCGTACATAGGACTGAACACTGAAGCTTTCTTT. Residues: CASSLSYIGLNTEAFF.